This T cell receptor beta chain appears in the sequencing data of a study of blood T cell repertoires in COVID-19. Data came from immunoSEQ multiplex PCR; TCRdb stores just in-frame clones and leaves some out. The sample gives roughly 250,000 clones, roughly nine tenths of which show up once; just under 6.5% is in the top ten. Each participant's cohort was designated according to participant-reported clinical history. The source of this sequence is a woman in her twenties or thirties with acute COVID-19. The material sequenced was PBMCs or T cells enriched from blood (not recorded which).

The CDR3 nucleotides are TGTGCCAGCCGAACCGACAGCCCTGGAAACACCATATATTTT. This translates into CASRTDSPGNTIYF. V is TRBV28 and J is TRBJ1-3; TRBD1 might be the D (5 bases). Deletions cut 8 bases from V and 2 bases from J, with 13 bases between. The germline V gene has CDR1 MDHEN and CDR2 SYDVKM. The CDR3 is 14 residues long.